Below are 28 T cell receptor beta chains sequenced from a single sample in a study of T cell repertoires in cytomegalovirus infection. These TCRs' antigens remain unknown. Using its own MiXCR run on the reads, TCRdb lists one record per CDR3 protein. Found here are over 120,000 distinct CDR3 sequences, 32% of them singletons; the top ten hold around 50%. The sample here was CD8+ T cells from cultured PBMCs, taken from culture after CMV antigen stimulation. These receptors all stem from a human donor in good health (CMV status not recorded). Some clones in this sample may be carry-over from other donors' samples.

V and J are TRBV7-9 and TRBJ2-7, with 8 bases aligning to TRBD2. Germline CDR1 is SEHNR and CDR2 is FQNEAQ (reference sequence). This CDR3 is built from 13 residues. V dropped 2 bases and J dropped 7; count of bases not matched to a gene: 4. The CDR3 spells CASSLRRGEEQYF. In DNA form, the CDR3 reads TGTGCCAGCAGCTTAAGGCGGGGGGAGGAGCAGTACTTC.

This clonotype was seen more than once but under ten times. This chain joins TRBV12-3 or TRBV12-4 and TRBJ2-7; TRBD2 is a possible D gene (5 bases). This CDR3 is 15 amino acids long. Trimming shortened V by 5 bases and J by 4 bases, and 18 bases separated the two germline ends. The CDR3 region is CASSHPLDGEYEQYF. The DNA for the CDR3 is TGTGCCAGCAGTCACCCCCTGGACGGGGAGTACGAGCAGTACTTC.

The rearrangement uses TRBV12-3 or TRBV12-4 and TRBJ2-3, with TRBD2 matching over 12 bases. The CDR3 covers 17 residues. V lost 6 bases to trimming and J lost 1 base; unmatched junction nucleotides: 8. CDR3 DNA sequence: TGTGCCAGCAGGACCCTAGCGGGGGGGCCGGGCACAGATACGCAGTATTTT. Translation: CASRTLAGGPGTDTQYF.

The J gene is TRBJ2-1, the V gene TRBV4-1; 8 positions agree with TRBD2. Germline values: CDR1 MGHRA, CDR2 YSYEKL. The CDR3 totals 13 residues. V shed 0 bases and J 10 bases; nucleotides not matched to a gene: 2. Here the CDR3 DNA reads TGCGCCAGCAGCCAAGACAGCGGGAGCGAGCAGTTCTTC. Translation gives CASSQDSGSEQFF.

This clonotype was seen only a few times. The J gene is TRBJ2-1, the V gene TRBV19, with 8 bases lining up with TRBD2. This CDR3 comprises 15 residues. Trimming took 1 base from V and 4 from J; bases not matched to a gene: 3. CDR1 is LNHDA, CDR2 SQIVND, per germline (reference sequence). The DNA for the CDR3 is TGTGCCAGTAGTATAGCTGGACTAGCTTACAATGAGCAGTTCTTC. Its translation is CASSIAGLAYNEQFF.

Ten or more counts support this clonotype. The V gene is TRBV10-3, the J gene TRBJ2-7; D is ambiguous. V was shortened by 2 bases and J by 3 bases, with 5 bases between the two germline ends. This CDR3 spans 12 amino acids. Germline CDR1 ENHRY, CDR2 SYGVKD. CDR3 sequence: CAISEGDYEQYF. As DNA, the CDR3 is TGTGCCATCAGTGAGGGAGACTACGAGCAGTACTTC.

This clonotype was seen a handful of times. The genes are TRBV4-1 and TRBJ2-1, with D possibly being TRBD2 (8 bases). V dropped 1 base and J dropped 8 bases, with 21 bases sitting between them. This CDR3 has 17 residues. The germline CDR1 and CDR2 sequences are MGHRA and YSYEKL. The CDR3 nucleotides read TGCGCCAGCAGCCAAGCTAGCGGGCCCTACCAGGGGGATGAGCAGTTCTTC. Translating gives CASSQASGPYQGDEQFF.

The chain recombines TRBV2 with TRBJ2-3, with D possibly TRBD1 on 5 matching bases. V was clipped by 6 bases and J by 3 bases, with 16 bases between them. The CDR3 has 15 amino acids. Germline values: CDR1 SNHLY, CDR2 FYNNEI. The CDR3 spells CASREMGRATDTQYF. CDR3 nucleotide sequence: TGTGCCAGCAGGGAGATGGGCAGGGCAACAGATACGCAGTATTTT.

This chain joins TRBV6-5 and TRBJ2-2; unclear D gene. The CDR3 runs to 13 residues. Germline CDR1 reads MNHEY; CDR2 reads SVGAGI. V was pared by 3 bases and J by 0 bases, with 2 bases between. Here the CDR3 reads CASSYTNTGELFF. The CDR3 DNA sequence: TGTGCCAGCAGTTATACGAACACCGGGGAGCTGTTTTTT.

This clonotype appeared a few times. The chain combines TRBV7-3 with TRBJ1-1, with unresolved D. In germline, CDR1 is SGHTA, CDR2 FQGTGA. V shed 5 bases and J shed 7 bases, with 11 bases lying between them. The CDR3 covers 12 residues. The CDR3 protein is CASSQTSGEAFF. DNA of the CDR3: TGTGCCAGCAGCCAAACAAGCGGTGAAGCTTTCTTT.

The chain joins TRBV4-1 to TRBJ2-3, with 8 nucleotides matching TRBD2. J was trimmed by 3 bases and V by 1 base; bases with no gene match: 9. The CDR3 sequence is 17 residues long. Germline V gene data show CDR1 as MGHRA and CDR2 as YSYEKL. This chain's CDR3 is CASSQGGGGGLTDTQYF. DNA of the CDR3: TGCGCCAGCAGCCAAGGGGGGGGCGGGGGGTTGACAGATACGCAGTATTTT.

This clonotype turned up a few times. V is TRBV5-4 and J is TRBJ1-6; 7 bases fit TRBD1. CDR3 length: 14 amino acids. The ends lost 2 bases at V and 10 bases at J; junction bases unmatched: 6. The V gene's germline CDR1 is SGHNT and CDR2 YYREEE (reference sequence). The DNA for the CDR3 is TGTGCCAGCAGCTTCGTGACAGGGCTGTCACCCCTCCACTTT. This translates into CASSFVTGLSPLHF.

The chain recombines TRBV5-6 with TRBJ2-1, with 7 bases that match TRBD1. The CDR3 has 14 residues. The V and J ends lost 4 bases and 9 bases, in that order; junction bases with no gene match: 10. Germline values: CDR1 SGHDT, CDR2 YYEEEE. For the CDR3, the DNA is TGTGCCAGCAGCCCTGGGACAGCCCGGGGTGAGCAGTTCTTC. Its translation: CASSPGTARGEQFF. The full variable domain, in which reference TRBV5-6 and TRBJ2-1 provide the parts outside the CDR3, is DAGVTQSPTHLIKTRGQQVTLRCSPKSGHDTVSWYQQALGQGPQFIFQYYEEEERQRGNFPDRFSGHQFPNYSSELNVNALLLGDSALYLCASSPGTARGEQFFGPGTRLTVL.

The chain uses TRBV7-8 and TRBJ2-5; D is unresolved. CDR1 SGHVS and CDR2 FQNEAQ come from the germline V gene. V was pared by 2 bases and J by 5 bases, with 6 bases between. The CDR3 length is 12 residues. This chain's CDR3 is CASSLPLETQYF. The DNA for the CDR3 is TGTGCCAGCAGCTTACCTCTCGAGACCCAGTACTTC.

V gene TRBV6-2 or TRBV6-3 combines with J gene TRBJ1-1; D call uncertain. Germline lookup yields CDR1 MNHEY and CDR2 SVGEGT. The ends were cut back, 0 bases at V and 3 bases at J, with 11 bases in the middle. The CDR3 is made up of 15 amino acids. Written as DNA, the CDR3 is TGTGCCAGCAGTTACTCCGCTGGAGGAGACACTGAAGCTTTCTTT. Translated, it gives CASSYSAGGDTEAFF.

Only a few counts were recorded for this clonotype. This chain connects TRBV7-8 to TRBJ2-6; 13 positions match TRBD2. With 4 bases clipped from V and 2 bases from J, the junction kept 8 bases outside the gene matches. This CDR3 has 19 residues. Germline loops: CDR1 SGHVS, CDR2 FQNEAQ. CDR3 residues: CASSSTSGGALAGANVLTF. CDR3 sequence (DNA): TGTGCCAGCAGCTCCACTAGCGGGGGGGCATTAGCTGGGGCCAACGTCCTGACTTTC.

The chain couples TRBV7-9 to TRBJ1-1; perhaps TRBD1 as D (6 bases). V was trimmed by 7 bases and J by 0 bases, leaving 9 bases between them. Germline CDR1 SEHNR, CDR2 FQNEAQ (reference sequence). This CDR3 comprises 13 residues. The CDR3 sequence: CASTGTLNTEAFF. The DNA of the CDR3 is TGTGCCAGCACCGGGACACTGAACACTGAAGCTTTCTTT.

Points on this clonotype: The junction shows a germline mismatch at one end, possibly a read error. V gene TRBV12-3 or TRBV12-4 combines with J gene TRBJ2-7, with 12 bases matching TRBD2. The CDR3 totals 14 residues. The CDR3 nucleotides read TGTGCCAGCAGTCTAGCGGGGGGGCTCTACGAGCAGTACTTC. Encoded protein: CASSLAGGLYEQYF.

J is TRBJ1-1 and V is TRBV6-6, with a possible D match to TRBD1 (5 bases). The germline V gene has CDR1 MNHNY and CDR2 SVGAGI (reference sequence). The V gene lost 10 bases and the J gene lost 0 bases, with 12 bases spanning the gap. The CDR3 covers 13 residues. The CDR3 here is CAIAGLLNTEAFF. The CDR3 nucleotides are TGTGCCATCGCGGGACTCTTGAACACTGAAGCTTTCTTT.

This clonotype was picked up many times. J is TRBJ2-7 and V is TRBV11-2, with 11 bases aligning to TRBD2. CDR3 size: 15 residues. Germline V CDR1 and CDR2: SGHAT, FQNNGV. With 3 bases clipped from V and 0 bases from J, the junction kept 1 base outside the gene matches. The CDR3 DNA is TGTGCCAGCAGCTTCGGGACTAGCGGCTCCTACGAGCAGTACTTC. Protein sequence: CASSFGTSGSYEQYF.

A few counts support this clonotype. The chain recombines TRBV7-9 with TRBJ1-2; no clear D gene. Trimming shortened V by 0 bases and J by 6 bases, and 5 bases separated the two germline ends. Germline CDR1 SEHNR, CDR2 FQNEAQ (reference sequence). This CDR3 is 12 amino acids long. Here the CDR3 DNA reads TGTGCCAGCAGCTTAGCAGACAATGGCTACACCTTC. Its translation is CASSLADNGYTF.

This clonotype has only a few counts. V is TRBV6-6 and J is TRBJ2-7, with 7 positions matching TRBD2. The CDR3 is made up of 15 amino acids. Trimming at V came to 4 bases and at J to 1 base, leaving 7 bases not matched to a gene. Germline-derived CDR1 and CDR2 are MNHNY and SVGAGI (reference sequence). CDR3 sequence (DNA): TGTGCCAGCAGTTTCGGGGGGTCTCTATCCTACGAGCAGTACTTC. Translating it yields CASSFGGSLSYEQYF.

This CDR3 reads CASSPLTQGNTGELFF. Here the CDR3 DNA reads TGTGCCAGCAGCCCCTTAACTCAGGGGAACACCGGGGAGCTGTTTTTT. This rearrangement joins TRBV7-9 to TRBJ2-2, with D maybe TRBD1 (5 bases). Germline CDR1 SEHNR, CDR2 FQNEAQ (reference sequence). V was pared by 5 bases and J by 1 base, with 14 bases between. The CDR3 sequence is 16 residues long.

This clonotype was observed a few times. V gene TRBV27 combines with J gene TRBJ2-2, with D tentatively TRBD1 (6 bases). Germline V gives CDR1 MNHEY, CDR2 SMNVEV (reference sequence). This CDR3 comprises 13 residues. V dropped 5 bases and J dropped 6 bases, with 10 bases sitting between them. The DNA for the CDR3 is TGTGCCAGCAGTATTACAGGGTCCGGGGAGCTGTTTTTT. Its translation is CASSITGSGELFF.

The V gene is TRBV27, the J gene TRBJ1-4; 9 positions agree with TRBD1. The CDR3 covers 14 residues. Trimming took 5 bases from V and 7 from J; bases not matched to a gene: 5. CDR1 is MNHEY, CDR2 SMNVEV, per germline (reference sequence). The CDR3: CASSIRQGGEKLFF. The CDR3 region has the DNA TGTGCCAGCAGTATCCGACAGGGGGGTGAAAAACTGTTTTTT.

V is TRBV28 and J is TRBJ2-2; 7 bases fit TRBD1. CDR3 length: 14 amino acids. The V and J ends lost 4 bases and 1 base, in that order; junction bases with no gene match: 0. The V gene's germline CDR1 is MDHEN and CDR2 SYDVKM. The CDR3 coding sequence is TGTGCCAGCAGTTGGACAGGGAACACCGGGGAGCTGTTTTTT. Its translation: CASSWTGNTGELFF.

This clonotype has ten or more counts. V usage is TRBV6-2 or TRBV6-3 and J usage is TRBJ1-1; D remains ambiguous. The CDR3 spans 14 residues. V lost 2 bases to trimming and J lost 0 bases, with 7 bases between them. Looked up from germline, CDR1 is MNHEY and CDR2 is SVGEGT. CDR3 sequence: CASSYGQMNTEAFF. In DNA, the CDR3 is TGTGCCAGCAGTTACGGGCAGATGAACACTGAAGCTTTCTTT.

V gene TRBV14 combines with J gene TRBJ1-6; D remains unclear. Trimming cost V 4 bases and J 0 bases, with 4 bases left between them. The CDR3 is 14 residues long. CDR1 is SGHDN and CDR2 is FVKESK in the germline V gene. Here the CDR3 DNA reads TGTGCCAGCAGCCCGAGCTCCTATAATTCACCCCTCCACTTT. Its protein is CASSPSSYNSPLHF.